A selection of T cell receptor beta chains follows, all from one sample in a study of response to subunit inactivated influenza vaccine. A single record per CDR3 protein comes from TCRdb applying MiXCR to the RT-PCR reads. The table lists some 520,000 distinct CDR3 sequences, approximately 15% of them singletons. Specimen: CD4+ T cells sorted from PBMCs, collected less than 30 months after vaccination. The receptors originated from a man between 45 and 75 years old who received an inactivated influenza vaccine. Each CDR3 is given with its conserved first and last residue. A D gene is named only where the DNA matches it firmly. Clone size is given for some rows only: seen once, a few or many times, or a class if the clone is expanded.

D: NA
V: TRBV7-2
length: 15
size: NA
J: TRBJ2-5
CDR3: CASSPTRTSREAQYF
DNA: TGTGCCAGCAGCCCGACACGGACGTCAAGAGAGGCCCAGTACTTC

D: NA
V: TRBV6-1
length: 15
size: NA
J: TRBJ2-3
CDR3: CASDAGWAVTDTQYF
DNA: TGTGCCAGCGACGCAGGGTGGGCTGTCACAGATACGCAGTATTTT

D: NA
V: TRBV10-3
length: 14
size: few
J: TRBJ1-5
CDR3: CATATDGPKEPQHF
DNA: TGTGCCACCGCGACGGACGGCCCCAAGGAGCCCCAGCATTTT

D: NA
V: TRBV3-1
length: 14
size: few
J: TRBJ1-1
CDR3: CASSQLLGNTEAFF
DNA: TGTGCCAGCAGCCAGCTTCTAGGGAACACTGAAGCTTTCTTT

D: TRBD1
V: TRBV7-2
length: 14
size: few
J: TRBJ2-5
CDR3: CASSLRWTGETQYF
DNA: TGTGCCAGCAGCTTACGGTGGACAGGAGAGACCCAGTACTTC

D: TRBD1
V: TRBV7-2
length: 14
size: NA
J: TRBJ1-1
CDR3: CASSTTGQGTEAFF
DNA: TGTGCCAGCAGCACCACAGGACAGGGGACTGAAGCTTTCTTT

D: NA
V: TRBV7-2
length: 15
size: NA
J: TRBJ2-3
CDR3: CASSLRASVTDTQYF
DNA: TGTGCCAGCAGCTTACGGGCTAGCGTCACAGATACGCAGTATTTT

D: TRBD2
V: TRBV11-2
length: 16
size: few
J: TRBJ2-3
CDR3: CASSFPSGGITDTQYF
DNA: TGTGCCAGCAGCTTCCCTAGCGGGGGAATCACAGATACGCAGTATTTT

D: TRBD1
V: TRBV12-3/TRBV12-4
length: 17
size: many
J: TRBJ2-5
CDR3: CASSFGLTGTGEETQYF
DNA: TGTGCCAGCAGTTTCGGGCTTACCGGGACAGGGGAAGAGACCCAGTACTTC

D: NA
V: TRBV29-1
length: 13
size: NA
J: TRBJ1-1
CDR3: CSVDRAQNTEAFF
DNA: TGCAGCGTTGACAGGGCGCAGAACACTGAAGCTTTCTTT

D: TRBD1
V: TRBV5-1
length: 16
size: few
J: TRBJ2-1
CDR3: CASSPDRGGSYNEQFF
DNA: TGCGCCAGCAGCCCCGACAGGGGAGGTTCCTACAATGAGCAGTTCTTC

D: NA
V: TRBV14
length: 15
size: few
J: TRBJ1-4
CDR3: CASSHAGFTNEKLFF
DNA: TGTGCCAGCAGCCACGCCGGGTTTACTAATGAAAAACTGTTTTTT

D: NA
V: TRBV7-8
length: 16
size: few
J: TRBJ2-7
CDR3: CASTSVAGGYTYEQYF
DNA: TGTGCCAGCACCTCCGTAGCTGGAGGGTACACCTACGAGCAGTACTTC

D: TRBD1
V: TRBV30
length: 15
size: NA
J: TRBJ2-7
CDR3: CAWSEGQGRANEQYF
DNA: TGTGCCTGGAGTGAAGGACAGGGGCGCGCAAACGAGCAGTACTTC

D: NA
V: TRBV6-2/TRBV6-3
length: 16
size: NA
J: TRBJ2-1
CDR3: CASSSIARSSYNEQFF
DNA: TGTGCCAGCAGTTCGATAGCGAGGAGCTCCTACAATGAGCAGTTCTTC

D: NA
V: TRBV6-2/TRBV6-3
length: 13
size: NA
J: TRBJ1-1
CDR3: CASSTQSFAEAFF
DNA: TGTGCCAGCAGTACCCAGAGCTTTGCTGAAGCTTTCTTT

D: NA
V: TRBV7-9
length: 14
size: NA
J: TRBJ1-4
CDR3: CASSGGTRNEKLFF
DNA: TGTGCCAGCAGCGGCGGGACACGCAATGAAAAACTGTTTTTT

D: TRBD1
V: TRBV4-2
length: 15
size: few
J: TRBJ1-4
CDR3: CASSPAGRGPEKLFF
DNA: TGTGCCAGCAGCCCGGCGGGCAGGGGGCCCGAAAAACTGTTTTTT

D: NA
V: TRBV6-1
length: 15
size: NA
J: TRBJ2-5
CDR3: CASSQGIGPQETQYF
DNA: TGTGCCAGCAGTCAGGGGATCGGGCCCCAAGAGACCCAGTACTTC

D: NA
V: TRBV18
length: 17
size: NA
J: TRBJ1-2
CDR3: CASSPQQTGPSMGGYTF
DNA: TGTGCCAGCTCACCACAGCAAACGGGACCTTCCATGGGTGGCTACACCTTC

D: NA
V: TRBV10-2
length: 16
size: NA
J: TRBJ2-2
CDR3: CARSAGAETNTGELFF
DNA: TGCGCCAGAAGTGCAGGAGCCGAAACGAACACCGGGGAGCTGTTTTTT

D: NA
V: TRBV7-2
length: 14
size: few
J: TRBJ2-4
CDR3: CASSPREAKNIQYF
DNA: TGTGCCAGCAGCCCCCGCGAGGCCAAAAACATTCAGTACTTC

D: TRBD2
V: TRBV20-1
length: 18
size: NA
J: TRBJ2-3
CDR3: CCASLVASGRAITDTQYF
DNA: TGCTGTGCTAGCCTCGTGGCTAGCGGGAGGGCAATTACAGATACGCAGTATTTT

D: NA
V: TRBV10-3
length: 13
size: NA
J: TRBJ1-1
CDR3: CATRQSMNTEAFF
DNA: TGTGCCACCCGACAGAGCATGAACACTGAAGCTTTCTTT

D: TRBD2
V: TRBV6-1
length: 14
size: NA
J: TRBJ2-7
CDR3: CASIQAGLSYEQYF
DNA: TGTGCCAGCATTCAAGCGGGGCTCTCCTACGAGCAGTACTTC

D: NA
V: TRBV25-1
length: 15
size: few
J: TRBJ1-3
CDR3: CASSDSRIIGNTIYF
DNA: TGTGCCAGCAGTGATAGTCGGATTATTGGAAACACCATATATTTT

D: TRBD1
V: TRBV25-1
length: 14
size: NA
J: TRBJ2-5
CDR3: CASSELGQQETQYF
DNA: TGTGCCAGCAGTGAATTGGGACAGCAAGAGACCCAGTACTTC

D: NA
V: TRBV20-1
length: 15
size: few
J: TRBJ1-3
CDR3: CSGEGPALSGNTIYF
DNA: TGCAGTGGGGAAGGACCGGCCCTATCTGGAAACACCATATATTTT

D: TRBD1
V: TRBV5-1
length: 16
size: NA
J: TRBJ1-4
CDR3: CASSLLGQGMNEKLFF
DNA: TGCGCCAGCAGCTTGCTGGGACAGGGGATGAATGAAAAACTGTTTTTT

D: NA
V: TRBV20-1
length: 16
size: NA
J: TRBJ1-1
CDR3: CSASPTTSGGGTEAFF
DNA: TGCAGTGCTAGTCCCACGACCTCCGGGGGTGGCACTGAAGCTTTCTTT

D: NA
V: TRBV2
length: 15
size: NA
J: TRBJ1-1
CDR3: CASSEAQGSHSEAFF
DNA: TGTGCCAGCAGTGAAGCGCAGGGCAGCCACTCAGAAGCTTTCTTT

D: TRBD1
V: TRBV28
length: 13
size: NA
J: TRBJ2-5
CDR3: CASSHHRGETQYF
DNA: TGTGCCAGCAGCCACCACAGGGGAGAGACCCAGTACTTC

D: NA
V: TRBV11-2
length: 15
size: NA
J: TRBJ2-2
CDR3: CASRSPGRDTGELFF
DNA: TGTGCCAGCAGGTCCCCGGGGCGGGATACCGGGGAGCTGTTTTTT

D: NA
V: TRBV7-2
length: 16
size: few
J: TRBJ2-5
CDR3: CASSRSQGRNQETQYF
DNA: TGTGCCAGCAGCCGCAGTCAGGGACGGAATCAAGAGACCCAGTACTTC

D: TRBD2
V: TRBV6-5
length: 17
size: few
J: TRBJ2-7
CDR3: CASSYSPVLAGEYEQYF
DNA: TGTGCCAGCAGTTACTCCCCTGTTCTAGCGGGTGAATACGAGCAGTACTTC

D: NA
V: TRBV19
length: 13
size: few
J: TRBJ1-2
CDR3: CASSHRESGGYTF
DNA: TGTGCCAGTAGCCACCGGGAATCAGGTGGCTACACCTTC